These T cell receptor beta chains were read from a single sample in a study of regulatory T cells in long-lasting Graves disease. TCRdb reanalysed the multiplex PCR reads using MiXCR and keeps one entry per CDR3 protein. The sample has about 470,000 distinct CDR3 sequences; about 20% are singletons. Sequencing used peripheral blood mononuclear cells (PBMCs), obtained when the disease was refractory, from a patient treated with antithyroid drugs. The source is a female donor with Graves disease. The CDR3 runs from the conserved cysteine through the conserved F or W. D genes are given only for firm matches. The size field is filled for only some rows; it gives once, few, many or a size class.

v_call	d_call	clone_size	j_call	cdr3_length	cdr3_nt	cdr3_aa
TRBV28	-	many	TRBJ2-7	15	TGTGCCAGCACTTTTGGAGGGGGCAGTGGGATCGAGCAGTACTTC	CASTFGGGSGIEQYF
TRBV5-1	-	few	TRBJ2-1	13	TGCGCCAGCAGCTCCGCCCAGTCGAGTGAGCAGTTCTTC	CASSSAQSSEQFF
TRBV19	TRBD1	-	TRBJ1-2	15	TGTGCCAGTAGTATAGCCTGGGACAGCAACTATGGCTACACCTTC	CASSIAWDSNYGYTF
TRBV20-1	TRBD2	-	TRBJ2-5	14	TGCAGTGTCCTGCCCGCGGGAGACCAAGAGACCCAGTACTTC	CSVLPAGDQETQYF
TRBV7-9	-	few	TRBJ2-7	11	TGTGCCAGCAGGGGGAGGATCGAGCAGTACTTC	CASRGRIEQYF
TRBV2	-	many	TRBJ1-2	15	TGTGCCAGCAGTGGTCTGGGGGGCGGAGACTATGGCTACACCTTC	CASSGLGGGDYGYTF
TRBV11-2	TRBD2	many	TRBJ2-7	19	TGTGCCAGCAGCTTGAGTCGATTTAGGGGACTAGCGGACTCCTACGAGCAGTACTTC	CASSLSRFRGLADSYEQYF
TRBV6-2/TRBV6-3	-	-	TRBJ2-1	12	TGTGCCAGCAGTTTAACAGGGCCTGAGCAGTTCTTC	CASSLTGPEQFF
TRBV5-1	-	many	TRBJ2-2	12	TGCGCCAGCAGAATCGATCCCGGGGAGCTGTTTTTT	CASRIDPGELFF
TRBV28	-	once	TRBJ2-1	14	TGTGCCAGCAGCTCCTACGCGGCCGCGGTTGAGCAGTTCTTC	CASSSYAAAVEQFF
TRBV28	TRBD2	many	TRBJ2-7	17	TGTGCCAGCAGTTTATTGCGCGGGAGCCAAAAAACCTCCGAGCAGTACTTC	CASSLLRGSQKTSEQYF
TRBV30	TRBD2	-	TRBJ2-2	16	TGTACCTGGAGCCGATCTCTAGCGGGAGGAGCCGGGGAGCTGTTTTTT	CTWSRSLAGGAGELFF
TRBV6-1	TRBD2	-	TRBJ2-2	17	TGTGCCAGCAGCCGCGGACTAGCGGGAGGGGACACCGGGGAGCTGTTTTTT	CASSRGLAGGDTGELFF
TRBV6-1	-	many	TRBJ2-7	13	TGTGCCAGCAGTACCCGACAGAGGTACGAGCAGTACTTC	CASSTRQRYEQYF
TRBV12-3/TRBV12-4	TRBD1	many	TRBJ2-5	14	TGTGCCAGCAGCCCTACAGGGGCGCAAGAGACCCAGTACTTC	CASSPTGAQETQYF
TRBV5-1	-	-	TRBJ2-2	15	TGCGCCAGCAGCTTTACCCAGGGGCCCACCGGGGAGCTGTTTTTT	CASSFTQGPTGELFF
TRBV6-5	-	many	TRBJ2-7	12	TGTGCCAGCAGTTACGTGGACTACGAGCAGTACTTC	CASSYVDYEQYF
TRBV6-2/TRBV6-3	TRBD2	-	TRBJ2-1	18	TGTGCCAGCAGTTACCTCGGGGTAGCGGGATCGTCCTACAATGAGCAGTTCTTC	CASSYLGVAGSSYNEQFF
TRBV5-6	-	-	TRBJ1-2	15	TGTGCCAGCAGCTTGGGGATCAGGGAAGACTATGACTACACCTTC	CASSLGIREDYDYTF
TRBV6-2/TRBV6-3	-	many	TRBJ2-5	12	TGTGCCAGCAGTGCAGGGTGGAAGACCCAGTACTTC	CASSAGWKTQYF
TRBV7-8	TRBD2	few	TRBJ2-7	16	TGTGCCAGCAGCTTAGAGGTGCTAGCGGGACTGCAAGAGCAGTACTTC	CASSLEVLAGLQEQYF
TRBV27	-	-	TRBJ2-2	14	TGTGCCAGCAGTCTAGGGTCTAGCAGGGGGGAGCTGTTTTTT	CASSLGSSRGELFF
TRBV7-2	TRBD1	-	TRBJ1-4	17	TGTGCCAGCAGCCGGCTACAGGGGGGGTCGGATAATGAAAAACTGTTTTTT	CASSRLQGGSDNEKLFF
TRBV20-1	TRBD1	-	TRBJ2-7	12	TGCAGTGCTAGACAGGGGGCCTACGAGCAGTACTTC	CSARQGAYEQYF
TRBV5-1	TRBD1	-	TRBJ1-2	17	TGCGCCAGCAGCCTGGGAGGCGGGACAGGGGGCCGAGATGGCTACACCTTC	CASSLGGGTGGRDGYTF
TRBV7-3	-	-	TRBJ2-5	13	TGTGCCAGCAGCTCCAGGGGCACAGAGACCCAGTACTTC	CASSSRGTETQYF
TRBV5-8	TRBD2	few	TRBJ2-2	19	TGTGCCAGCAGCCCCGTGAGGCTAGCGGGAGTGGCGAACACCGGGGAGCTGTTTTTT	CASSPVRLAGVANTGELFF
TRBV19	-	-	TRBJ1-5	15	TGTGCCAGTAGTACCCTCGCAGGGAGCAATCAGCCCCAGCATTTT	CASSTLAGSNQPQHF
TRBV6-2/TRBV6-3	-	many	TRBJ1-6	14	TGTGCCAGCAGTCCCGCGGGGGAAAATTCACCCCTCCACTTT	CASSPAGENSPLHF
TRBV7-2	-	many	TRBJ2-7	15	TGTGCCAGCAGCATAGGGAGGGGGGTGAGCTACGAGCAGTACTTC	CASSIGRGVSYEQYF
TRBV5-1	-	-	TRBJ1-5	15	TGCGCCAGCAGCTTAGAGCCGGGAGGCAATCAGCCCCAGCATTTT	CASSLEPGGNQPQHF
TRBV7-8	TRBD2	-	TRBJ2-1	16	TGTGCCAGCACCCAACCGGGACTAGCGGGATACAATGAGCAGTTCTTC	CASTQPGLAGYNEQFF
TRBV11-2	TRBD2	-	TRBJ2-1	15	TGTGCCAGCAGCTTCTTTCTAGCGGGAGGGAATGAGCAGTTCTTC	CASSFFLAGGNEQFF
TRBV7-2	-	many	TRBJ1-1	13	TGTGCCAGCAGCTTATCTGTATGGACTGAAGCTTTCTTT	CASSLSVWTEAFF
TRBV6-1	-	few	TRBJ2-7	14	TGTGCCAGCACTTCACCACCAGACAGCTACGAGCAGTACTTC	CASTSPPDSYEQYF